The source of this T cell receptor (beta chain) is a study of OX40 agonist ivuxolimab in advanced cancers. This clone was counted between two and nine times. Its matching antigen is unknown. Per germline, CDR1 SGHAT and CDR2 FQNNGV. The length of the CDR3 is 14 residues. V was trimmed by 0 bases and J by 5 bases, leaving 11 bases between them. This table comes from immunoSEQ multiplex PCR, and its TCRdb copy is limited to in-frame clones, with some not included. There are around 68,000 clones in the sample; 85% occur only once, and 17% lies in the top ten. No patient had autoimmune disease or received systemic immunosuppression. Study conclusions and caveats: CD8+ T cells (on average) carried more expanded clones than CD4+ T cells.

The chain recombines TRBV11-2 with TRBJ2-7; a possible D gene is TRBD2 (5 bases). Sequences were derived from CD4+ or CD8+ T cells sorted from blood, sampled in a trial of the OX40 agonist ivuxolimab. The source is an adult with an advanced solid tumor such as melanoma, head and neck, liver or kidney cancer. This CDR3 is CASSLDRAAHEQYF. The CDR3 DNA reads as TGTGCCAGCAGCTTAGATAGAGCGGCCCACGAGCAGTACTTC.